The clone carrying this T cell receptor beta chain was detected only a few times. Its cognate antigen is unknown. Losses at the gene ends were 10 bases for V and 0 bases for J; bases not matched to a gene: 13. Germline V lookup: CDR1 WNHNN, CDR2 SYGVQD (reference sequence). This CDR3 region has 17 residues. The PCR template was genomic DNA. Multiplex PCR with 30 forward and 13 reverse primers amplified the TCR beta CDR3. Each CDR3 protein gets one entry after TCRdb re-called the multiplex PCR reads with MiXCR. The repertoire includes 270,000 or so distinct CDR3 sequences, over 45% of them detected once, and 12% to 15% sits in the top ten. This sample stems from a study of type 1 and type 2 diabetes patients. About the research overall: Participants included type 1 and type 2 diabetes patients plus nondiabetic controls. Broader study findings: V and J gene usage correlated at around 0.97 between type 2 diabetes and control samples.

Each diabetic donor fulfilled classification criteria for either type 1 or type 2. This clonotype was sampled from a man younger than 35 with type 2 diabetes. V is TRBV10-1 and J is TRBJ2-2, with 8 bases lining up with TRBD2. What was sequenced was peripheral blood mononuclear cells (PBMCs). The CDR3 sequence: CATSGDREGPNTGELFF. The DNA of the CDR3 is TGCGCCACCAGCGGGGACCGGGAGGGCCCGAACACCGGGGAGCTGTTTTTT.